These 26 T cell receptor beta chains came from one sample sequenced in a study of cytomegalovirus exposure and HLA in healthy donors. Researchers ran the PCR with 60 Vbeta and 13 Jbeta primers. Using immunoSEQ multiplex PCR, the repertoire was profiled, and TCRdb retains in-frame clones only, with some absent. This table holds approximately 80,000 clones. Sequenced material: PBMCs. Receptors were obtained from a woman aged 25-40 years in good health and CMV-seronegative.

This chain links TRBV30 with TRBJ2-7; 7 bases agree with TRBD1. CDR3 length: 14 amino acids. Germline V gives CDR1 GTSNPN, CDR2 SVGIG (reference sequence). V was clipped by 2 bases and J by 2 bases; unmatched bases: 6. CDR3 region: CAWSRTGTAYEQYF. CDR3 DNA sequence: TGTGCCTGGAGTAGGACCGGGACAGCCTACGAGCAGTACTTC.

V usage is TRBV11-2 and J usage is TRBJ2-7, with D perhaps matching TRBD1 (6 bases). The CDR3 spans 14 residues. With 5 bases removed from V and 1 base from J, the gap between germline ends came to 12 bases. The germline V gene encodes CDR1 SGHAT and CDR2 FQNNGV. CDR3 sequence reads: CASSQQGSSYEQYF. The CDR3 DNA reads TGTGCCAGCAGCCAACAGGGTTCGTCCTACGAGCAGTACTTC.

The chain combines TRBV6-5 with TRBJ1-6; TRBD1 is a possible D gene (5 bases). CDR3 length equals 14 residues. The V gene's germline CDR1 is MNHEY and CDR2 SVGAGI. Trimming removed 6 bases at V and 6 bases at J, with 12 bases between. The CDR3 DNA reads TGTGCCAGCAGATCGGGGGGGGGTAATTCACCCCTCCACTTT. Protein product: CASRSGGGNSPLHF.

V and J are TRBV6-5 and TRBJ1-1; D may be TRBD1 (6 bases). The CDR3 contains 13 residues. Trimming stripped 2 bases from V and 5 bases from J, with 9 bases between. Germline V gives CDR1 MNHEY, CDR2 SVGAGI. The CDR3 DNA follows: TGTGCCAGCAGTTACAAGGGGGGGACTGAAGCTTTCTTT. Its protein product is CASSYKGGTEAFF.

The chain joins TRBV5-1 to TRBJ1-1, with D maybe TRBD1 (6 bases). This CDR3 contains 15 residues. Germline V gives CDR1 SGHRS, CDR2 YFSETQ. V lost 4 bases to trimming and J lost 1 base, with 14 bases between them. CDR3 sequence (DNA): TGCGCCAGCAGCCGTAGGACAGAGGGGAACACTGAAGCTTTCTTT. Translated: CASSRRTEGNTEAFF.

V is TRBV7-9 and J is TRBJ1-1; D uncertain. With 5 bases removed from V and 5 bases from J, the gap between germline ends came to 18 bases. Germline V gene lookup returns CDR1 SEHNR and CDR2 FQNEAQ (reference sequence). The CDR3 covers 15 residues. The DNA for the CDR3 is TGTGCCAGCAGCCCCGGAAGCAGGACGGGGACTGAAGCTTTCTTT. Amino acids: CASSPGSRTGTEAFF.

The DNA of the CDR3 is TGTGCCAGCAGTCGCGAGCAGGGCACCTACAATGAGCAGTTCTTC. Protein sequence: CASSREQGTYNEQFF. The chain combines TRBV2 with TRBJ2-1; D is possibly TRBD1 (5 bases). The CDR3 consists of 15 residues. Trimming took off 5 bases at V and 2 bases at J, with 13 bases between the two ends. Germline loops: CDR1 SNHLY, CDR2 FYNNEI.

This sequence joins TRBV6-1 and TRBJ1-6; D gene uncertain. The CDR3 has 14 residues. V lost 6 bases and J lost 3, with 9 bases in between. Germline V gene data show CDR1 as MNHNS and CDR2 as SASEGT. This CDR3 is CASSDGVYNSPLHF. CDR3 sequence (DNA): TGTGCCAGCAGCGACGGGGTCTATAATTCACCCCTCCACTTT.

The V call is TRBV7-2, the J call TRBJ2-1, with 14 bases that match TRBD2. The CDR3 extends over 15 amino acids. Germline trimming cut 5 bases from V and 9 bases from J; bases unmatched to any gene: 6. Germline lookup yields CDR1 SGHTA and CDR2 FQGNSA. The CDR3 loop is CASSQGLAGAVEQFF. The CDR3 nucleotides read TGTGCCAGCAGCCAGGGACTAGCGGGGGCAGTTGAGCAGTTCTTC.

This sequence joins TRBV10-1 and TRBJ1-2; D uncertain. The V gene's germline CDR1 is WNHNN and CDR2 SYGVQD (reference sequence). CDR3 length: 14 residues. V was shortened by 6 bases and J by 6 bases, with 17 bases between the two germline ends. CDR3 residues: CASRPYGGYDGYTF. The CDR3 coding sequence is TGCGCCAGCAGACCCTACGGAGGGTATGATGGCTACACCTTC.

The chain joins TRBV18 to TRBJ2-7, with D maybe TRBD2 (6 bases). The germline V gene has CDR1 KGHSH and CDR2 LQKENI. The V and J ends lost 3 bases and 6 bases respectively, with 15 bases between them. CDR3 length: 14 amino acids. The CDR3: CASSPIGGATEQYF. The CDR3 nucleotides read TGTGCCAGCTCACCGATTGGCGGGGCCACCGAGCAGTACTTC.

V gene TRBV28 combines with J gene TRBJ1-1; perhaps TRBD1 as D (6 bases). Per germline, CDR1 MDHEN and CDR2 SYDVKM. Between the trimmed V and J ends, which lost 2 bases and 7 bases, there was a span of 20 bases. CDR3 length equals 16 residues. CDR3 bases: TGTGCCAGCAGTTTACGTCCGGGACATCTTCTCGATGAAGCTTTCTTT. Translation: CASSLRPGHLLDEAFF.

The V call is TRBV6-1, the J call TRBJ1-2; tentative D call: TRBD1 (5 bases). The CDR3 sequence is 14 residues long. CDR1 is MNHNS and CDR2 is SASEGT in the germline V gene. Trimming cost V 3 bases and J 2 bases, with 10 bases left between them. CDR3 amino acids: CASSEPQGNYGYTF. The CDR3 DNA follows: TGTGCCAGCAGTGAGCCCCAGGGAAACTATGGCTACACCTTC.

The V call is TRBV27, the J call TRBJ2-3; the match to TRBD2 covers 8 bases. V shed 3 bases, J shed 1 base, and the junction held 3 bases outside the gene matches. The CDR3 is 15 residues long. CDR1 is MNHEY and CDR2 is SMNVEV in the germline V gene (reference sequence). The CDR3 region has the DNA TGTGCCAGCAGTTTGGGAGCGGGGGGCACAGATACGCAGTATTTT. It specifies CASSLGAGGTDTQYF.

The J gene is TRBJ1-3, the V gene TRBV7-9; the D gene is possibly TRBD1 (5 bases). The CDR3 contains 15 residues. The ends were cut back, 3 bases at V and 4 bases at J, with 13 bases in the middle. Germline loops: CDR1 SEHNR, CDR2 FQNEAQ (reference sequence). This chain's CDR3 is CASSFTPGPGNTIYF. CDR3 nucleotides: TGTGCCAGCAGCTTTACCCCAGGGCCGGGAAACACCATATATTTT.

This chain links TRBV19 with TRBJ2-1; 7 positions match TRBD1. Germline CDR1 and CDR2: LNHDA and SQIVND (reference sequence). The CDR3 covers 18 residues. The ends lost 8 bases at V and 4 bases at J; junction bases unmatched: 20. The CDR3 DNA reads TGTGCCAGTTCCTCAGGACAGGCCTCGGGACGATTTTACAATGAGCAGTTCTTC. Encoded protein: CASSSGQASGRFYNEQFF.

This chain uses TRBV30 with TRBJ1-6; D is possibly TRBD1 (6 bases). CDR1 and CDR2 from the germline V gene are GTSNPN and SVGIG (reference sequence). The CDR3 is 15 residues long. V was trimmed by 8 bases and J by 0 bases, leaving 14 bases between them. Here the CDR3 DNA reads TGTGCCGGGGGCCTAGTAAGCTCCTATAATTCACCCCTCCACTTT. It is translated as CAGGLVSSYNSPLHF. The full variable domain, in which reference TRBV30 and TRBJ1-6 provide the parts outside the CDR3, is SQTIHQWPATLVQPVGSPLSLECTVEGTSNPNLYWYRQAAGRGLQLLFYSVGIGQISSEVPQNLSASRPQDRQFILSSKKLLLSDSGFYLCAGGLVSSYNSPLHFGNGTRLTVT.

The CDR3 sequence is CASSPRMEGYTF. The CDR3 DNA reads TGTGCCAGCAGCCCGAGGATGGAAGGCTACACCTTC. The chain couples TRBV5-5 to TRBJ1-2; D gene unclear. CDR1 SGHKS and CDR2 YYEKEE come from the germline V gene (reference sequence). The V end lost 4 bases, the J end lost 8 bases, and 12 bases lay between the germline ends. This CDR3 has 12 amino acids.

The V gene is TRBV5-1, the J gene TRBJ2-4, with D tentatively TRBD2 (6 bases). V dropped 3 bases and J dropped 1 base, with 11 bases sitting between them. CDR3 length equals 15 residues. In germline, CDR1 is SGHRS, CDR2 YFSETQ. The CDR3 loop is CASSSEGRAKNIQYF. In DNA form, the CDR3 reads TGCGCCAGCAGCTCGGAGGGCCGGGCCAAAAACATTCAGTACTTC. Drawing the rest from reference TRBV5-1 and TRBJ2-4, the complete variable domain is KAGVTQTPRYLIKTRGQQVTLSCSPISGHRSVSWYQQTPGQGLQFLFEYFSETQRNKGNFPGRFSGRQFSNSRSEMNVSTLELGDSALYLCASSSEGRAKNIQYFGAGTRLSVL.

The chain has TRBV2 and TRBJ1-1; D not resolved. Germline V gene lookup returns CDR1 SNHLY and CDR2 FYNNEI. The V end lost 3 bases, the J end lost 0 bases, and 11 bases lay between the germline ends. This CDR3 comprises 15 residues. Written as DNA, the CDR3 is TGTGCCAGCAGTGACATACACACAATGAACACTGAAGCTTTCTTT. It encodes CASSDIHTMNTEAFF.

This rearrangement joins TRBV7-6 to TRBJ2-7; TRBD1 matches at 8 bases. The V gene end was trimmed by 3 bases and the J gene end by 2 bases; junction bases not matched to a gene: 6. CDR3 length equals 15 residues. Germline loops: CDR1 SGHVS, CDR2 FNYEAQ. Written as DNA, the CDR3 is TGTGCCAGCAGCTTCGGACAGGGACCTGCCTACGAGCAGTACTTC. Translated: CASSFGQGPAYEQYF.

The genes are TRBV29-1 and TRBJ2-3; 11 positions match TRBD2. V lost 3 bases to trimming and J lost 1 base; unmatched junction nucleotides: 6. The CDR3 is 16 residues long. Germline V CDR1 and CDR2: SQVTM, ANQGSEA. The CDR3 bases are TGCAGCGTTGAGGGGGGGACTAGCGGACGCACAGATACGCAGTATTTT. It yields the protein CSVEGGTSGRTDTQYF.

The rearrangement links TRBV5-1 to TRBJ2-1; TRBD2 aligns across 7 bases. This CDR3 is 16 amino acids long. Per germline, CDR1 SGHRS and CDR2 YFSETQ. The junction had 13 bases not matched to a gene; V was cut back by 4 bases and J by 6 bases. The CDR3 loop is CASSPLGGKFGNEQFF. CDR3 in DNA: TGCGCCAGCAGCCCATTGGGGGGGAAGTTTGGCAATGAGCAGTTCTTC.

The chain combines TRBV14 with TRBJ2-2, with 11 bases lining up with TRBD2. CDR1 is SGHDN, CDR2 FVKESK, per germline. V trimming: 3 bases; J trimming: 0 bases; junction bases outside the gene matches: 6. The CDR3 sequence is 18 residues long. CDR3 in DNA: TGTGCCAGCAGCCAGCGACCGGGACTAGCGGCGAACACCGGGGAGCTGTTTTTT. This sequence encodes CASSQRPGLAANTGELFF.

The chain joins TRBV12-5 to TRBJ2-3; D remains unclear. CDR1 is LGHNT, CDR2 FRNRAP, per germline. The CDR3 has 15 residues. V was cut by 0 bases and J by 1 base, with 8 bases left in between. This CDR3 reads CASGLVGQGTDTQYF. For the CDR3, the DNA is TGTGCTAGTGGTTTGGTCGGTCAGGGCACAGATACGCAGTATTTT.

The rearrangement uses TRBV30 and TRBJ1-1; possibly TRBD1 for D (5 bases). The germline gives CDR1 GTSNPN, CDR2 SVGIG (reference sequence). This CDR3 is built from 13 residues. Between the trimmed V and J ends, which lost 1 base and 0 bases, there was a span of 6 bases. The CDR3 loop is CAWSGQLNTEAFF. The CDR3 bases are TGTGCCTGGAGTGGACAGTTGAACACTGAAGCTTTCTTT.